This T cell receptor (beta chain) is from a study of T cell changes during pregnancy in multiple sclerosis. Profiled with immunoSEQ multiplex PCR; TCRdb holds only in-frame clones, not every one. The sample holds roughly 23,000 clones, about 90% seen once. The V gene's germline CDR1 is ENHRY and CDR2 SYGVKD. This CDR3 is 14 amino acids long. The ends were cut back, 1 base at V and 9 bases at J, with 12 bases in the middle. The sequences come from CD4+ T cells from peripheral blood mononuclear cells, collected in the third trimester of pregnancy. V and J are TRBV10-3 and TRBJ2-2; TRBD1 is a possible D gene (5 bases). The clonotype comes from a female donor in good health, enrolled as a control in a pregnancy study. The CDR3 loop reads CAISEFREERELFF. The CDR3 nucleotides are TGTGCCATCAGTGAGTTCAGGGAAGAGAGGGAGCTGTTTTTT.